This TCR beta chain was sequenced during a study of Ad26.COV2.S vaccination and SARS-CoV-2 variants. On the study more broadly: Recipients of Ad26.COV2.S got it intramuscularly, once or twice 56 days apart. Regarding the study as a whole: TCR breadth and depth analyses may have underestimated total T cell responses. Similar non-spike TCR breadth was observed in recipients of vaccine and of placebo.

Notes on this clone: Its antigen is unidentified.

Stated treatment: roughly 20 received Ad26.COV2.S at low or high dose, single or two shots; about 5 received placebo; per-sample allocation not given. The investigators took samples on day 63 after the first vaccine or placebo injection. The administered vaccine (an Ad26 vector) expressed Wuhan-strain SARS-CoV-2 spike. Here immunoSEQ multiplex PCR was the method, and the copy in TCRdb shows in-frame clones only, minus some. The sample gives about 440,000 clones, around 85% of which show up once; over 10% is in the top ten. The sample in question was peripheral blood, obtained in a trial of Ad26.COV2.S vaccine versus placebo. The receptor was derived from a person between 18 and 60 years old who received the Ad26.COV2.S COVID-19 vaccine or a placebo.

CDR3 region: CASSYVLAGGYEQYF. CDR3 DNA: TGTGCCAGCAGTTACGTACTAGCGGGAGGGTACGAGCAGTACTTC. The chain links TRBV6-5 to TRBJ2-7; 13 bases map to TRBD2. This CDR3 region has 15 residues. V lost 2 bases, J lost 4 bases, and 2 bases stayed unmatched. The germline CDR1 and CDR2 sequences are MNHEY and SVGAGI.